This TCR beta chain was captured by sequencing in a study of Ad26.COV2.S vaccination and SARS-CoV-2 variants. Regarding the study as a whole: Responses of spike-specific T cells (both CD8+ and CD4+) reportedly showed substantial breadth after vaccination.

On this clone itself: Its cognate antigen is unknown.

Sequencing used immunoSEQ multiplex PCR; TCRdb keeps in-frame clones, though not all of them. Of some 350,000 clones listed, just over 90% are singletons. The input for sequencing was peripheral blood, taken after recovery from COVID-19. The source of this sequence is a human donor who had recovered from COVID-19.

CDR3 sequence: CASTTGQGIAEAFF. CDR3 coding DNA: TGTGCCAGTACCACGGGACAGGGCATCGCTGAAGCTTTCTTT. The chain couples TRBV19 to TRBJ1-1; TRBD1 matches at 9 bases. The CDR3 loop spans 14 amino acids. V gave up 7 bases and J gave up 6 bases; unmatched junction bases: 9. Germline loops: CDR1 LNHDA, CDR2 SQIVND (reference sequence).